Listed here are 5 T cell receptor beta chains from one sample, sequenced in a study of blood T cell repertoires in COVID-19. Libraries were prepared by immunoSEQ multiplex PCR; TCRdb keeps only in-frame clonotypes and omits some of them. The table has 15,000 to 20,000 clones, roughly 81% seen once; the top ten hold approximately 8.4%. Material for sequencing was peripheral blood. These receptors all stem from a man aged 55 to 70 with acute or convalescent COVID-19.

The rearrangement uses TRBV11-2 and TRBJ1-4, with TRBD1 matching 8 bases. CDR1 and CDR2 from the germline V gene are SGHAT and FQNNGV. J was trimmed by 0 bases and V by 0 bases; bases with no gene match: 0. The CDR3 is made up of 16 amino acids. CDR3 DNA: TGTGCCAGCAGCTTAGAACAGGGGGCAACTAATGAAAAACTGTTTTTT. Translation: CASSLEQGATNEKLFF.

The chain is built from TRBV4-2 and TRBJ1-5; TRBD1 aligns across 11 bases. Germline lookup yields CDR1 LGHNA and CDR2 YNFKEQ. This CDR3 contains 17 residues. Losses at the gene ends were 5 bases for V and 0 bases for J; bases not matched to a gene: 6. CDR3 DNA: TGTGCCAGCAGCTCCGGGACAGGGGGAGGTAGCAATCAGCCCCAGCATTTT. It is translated as CASSSGTGGGSNQPQHF.

The J gene is TRBJ2-3, the V gene TRBV5-6; tentative D call: TRBD2 (7 bases). The ends were cut back, 3 bases at V and 2 bases at J, with 13 bases in the middle. Germline assignment: CDR1 SGHDT and CDR2 YYEEEE. The CDR3 has 15 residues. CDR3: CASSSRAGATDTQYF. In DNA, the CDR3 is TGTGCCAGCAGCTCTAGGGCGGGGGCCACAGATACGCAGTATTTT. Full variable domain (outside the CDR3, taken from reference TRBV5-6 and TRBJ2-3): DAGVTQSPTHLIKTRGQQVTLRCSPKSGHDTVSWYQQALGQGPQFIFQYYEEEERQRGNFPDRFSGHQFPNYSSELNVNALLLGDSALYLCASSSRAGATDTQYFGPGTRLTVL.

The CDR3 sequence is CASSLGPPTSGGSGSEQFF. CDR3 nucleotides: TGTGCCAGCAGCTTAGGGCCCCCGACTAGCGGGGGGTCTGGTAGTGAGCAGTTCTTC. The chain carries TRBV7-2 and TRBJ2-1, with 13 bases matching TRBD2. The V gene's germline CDR1 is SGHTA and CDR2 FQGNSA. This CDR3 is 19 amino acids long. V shed 1 base, J shed 9 bases, and the junction held 15 bases outside the gene matches.

The chain joins TRBV19 to TRBJ1-2; D is ambiguous. The V and J ends lost 5 bases and 5 bases respectively, with 9 bases between them. Germline V CDR1 and CDR2: LNHDA, SQIVND (reference sequence). This CDR3 is 12 amino acids long. CDR3 sequence (DNA): TGTGCCAGTAGTCTCCGGTCTTATGGCTACACCTTC. As protein: CASSLRSYGYTF.